This T cell receptor (beta chain) was recovered during a study of shared clonotypes between healthy human individuals. CDR3 size: 12 residues. V shed 5 bases and J 7 bases; nucleotides not matched to a gene: 5. The germline gives CDR1 SGHTA, CDR2 FQGNSA. About this clone: Its antigen is not identified.

Study results and limitations: Generation probability values for non-shared clonotypes were lower than those for clonotypes shared by all four donors.

Assay runs were performed at deep level. This table comes from immunoSEQ multiplex PCR, and its TCRdb copy is limited to in-frame clones, with some not included. The data contain under 2,500,000 clones, approximately 94% of them seen just once; the ten biggest clones take up less than 0.15%. V gene TRBV7-2 combines with J gene TRBJ2-7, with TRBD1 matching 7 bases. The source is a man between 18 and 35 years old in good health. The material sequenced was naive CD4+ T cells sorted from blood. Described subset: CD45RA+ positively selected. Written as DNA, the CDR3 is TGTGCCAGCAGCGTACAGGGGAATGAGCAGTACTTC. It encodes CASSVQGNEQYF.